This is a list of T cell receptor beta chains from one sample in a study of T cell responses to AZD1222 COVID-19 vaccine. The method was immunoSEQ multiplex PCR; TCRdb's version includes in-frame clones alone and lacks a portion of them. The sample records some 130,000 clones, 75% to 95% being singletons. Sequences were derived from peripheral blood, sampled on day 0 of AZD1222 vaccination. The source is an adult in good health. The CDR3 runs from the conserved cysteine through the conserved F or W. A D gene is named only where the DNA matches it firmly. Not every row has a clone size; where given, it reads once, few, many or a size class.

NA	NA	TRBV25-1	TRBJ1-1	TGTGCCAGCAGTGCCCCGGTGAACACTGAAGCTTTCTTT	CASSAPVNTEAFF
TRBD1	NA	TRBV7-8	TRBJ2-5	TGTGCCAGCAGCTTAGCCCGGACAGGGCCAGAGACCCAGTACTTC	CASSLARTGPETQYF
NA	NA	TRBV19	TRBJ1-4	TGTGCCAGTAGTATAGGTGAAAAACTGTTTTTT	CASSIGEKLFF
TRBD2	NA	TRBV29-1	TRBJ2-3	TGCAGCGTTGAAGGGACGGGAGGGAGCTCAGATACGCAGTATTTT	CSVEGTGGSSDTQYF
NA	NA	TRBV7-9	TRBJ2-2	TGTGCCAGCAGCTTAGGAGGGGACACCGGGGAGCTGTTTTTT	CASSLGGDTGELFF
NA	NA	TRBV5-4	TRBJ1-2	TGTGCCAGCAGCCGCGACTGGACAGCCCAGAACGGCTACACCTTC	CASSRDWTAQNGYTF
NA	NA	TRBV27	TRBJ2-7	TGTGCCAGCAGCAGGGGAGCGAGTCAAGAGCAGTACTTC	CASSRGASQEQYF
TRBD1	NA	TRBV10-3	TRBJ1-6	TGTGCCATCAGTGATAGGACAGGGCATAATTCACCCCTCCACTTT	CAISDRTGHNSPLHF
NA	NA	TRBV19	TRBJ1-1	TGTGCCAGTAGTATACAGAAAAACACTGAAGCTTTCTTT	CASSIQKNTEAFF
NA	NA	TRBV5-1	TRBJ2-5	TGCGCCAGCAGCTTGGCGGAGGGACAGCAACACCAAGAGACCCAGTACTTC	CASSLAEGQQHQETQYF
TRBD1	few	TRBV15	TRBJ1-1	TGTGCCACCAGCATCTGGACAGGGGAGACTGAAGCTTTCTTT	CATSIWTGETEAFF
NA	NA	TRBV5-1	TRBJ2-7	TGCGCCAGCAGCCAAGGGACTGAATACGAGCAGTACTTC	CASSQGTEYEQYF
NA	few	TRBV4-2	TRBJ1-2	TGTGCCAGCAGCCAAGACTACCTTTTGGAGGGGGTAGGAGGCTACACCTTC	CASSQDYLLEGVGGYTF
NA	NA	TRBV6-5	TRBJ1-1	TGTGCCAGCAGGGACTCAGGGAACACTGAAGCTTTCTTT	CASRDSGNTEAFF
NA	NA	TRBV5-1	TRBJ1-5	TGCGCCAGCCGGGGGACGATCCACGGGCAGCCCCAGCATTTT	CASRGTIHGQPQHF
NA	NA	TRBV9	TRBJ2-7	TGTGCCAGCAGCCCAAGGGAGACATATTACGAGCAGTACTTC	CASSPRETYYEQYF
TRBD2	NA	TRBV24-1	TRBJ2-3	TGTGCCACCAGCGAAGGACTAGTATGGGGCACAGATACGCAGTATTTT	CATSEGLVWGTDTQYF
NA	NA	TRBV10-1	TRBJ2-7	TGCGCCAGCAGTGGGACTTCTCGTAGGGAGCAGTACTTC	CASSGTSRREQYF
NA	once	TRBV5-8	TRBJ2-7	TGTGCCAGCAGCTTGTACTACGGCGAGGGCCGAGTATCCACCTACGAGCAGTACTTC	CASSLYYGEGRVSTYEQYF
NA	NA	TRBV19	TRBJ2-3	TGTGCCAGTAGTACCGGGGATACGCAGTATTTT	CASSTGDTQYF
NA	NA	TRBV7-9	TRBJ1-4	TGTGCCAGCAGCTTTCAAGGGGTGGGGGAAAAACTGTTTTTT	CASSFQGVGEKLFF
NA	NA	TRBV2	TRBJ1-3	TGTGCCAGCAGACCGGGGCTCCCCCAGGCCATATATTTT	CASRPGLPQAIYF
NA	NA	TRBV14	TRBJ2-6	TGTGCCAGCAGCTACGGAGTAGAGACTGGGGCCAACGTCCTGACTTTC	CASSYGVETGANVLTF
NA	NA	TRBV27	TRBJ1-6	TGTGCCAGCAGTTTTCACCCGGACGTCACCAATTCACCCCTCCACTTT	CASSFHPDVTNSPLHF
NA	NA	TRBV4-3	TRBJ1-2	TGCGCCAGCAGCCAAGTGCCCCTTCCAAACTATGGCTACACCTTC	CASSQVPLPNYGYTF
NA	NA	TRBV2	TRBJ2-2	TGTGCCAGCAGTGAAGCGATGCGGACCGGGGAGCTGTTTTTT	CASSEAMRTGELFF
TRBD1	NA	TRBV27	TRBJ2-1	TGTGCCAGCACTAAGGGACAGGGGGTAACGGGTGAGCAGTTCTTC	CASTKGQGVTGEQFF
TRBD1	NA	TRBV5-1	TRBJ1-5	TGCGCCAGCAGCGCGACAGGGGTAAATCAGCCCCAGCATTTT	CASSATGVNQPQHF
NA	NA	TRBV25-1	TRBJ1-6	TGTGCCAGCAGTGAATACGGTGCGGTTGCGGGATCACCCCTCCACTTT	CASSEYGAVAGSPLHF
NA	NA	TRBV12-3/TRBV12-4	TRBJ1-2	TGTGCCAGCAGTTCTTACAGGTCCGGCTACACCTTC	CASSSYRSGYTF
NA	NA	TRBV7-3	TRBJ1-6	TGTGCCAGCAGCTCCGGGAAGGGTTCACCCCTCCACTTT	CASSSGKGSPLHF
NA	NA	TRBV24-1	TRBJ2-2	TGTGCCACCAGTGAGTTGACAGGAGGACACCGGGGAGCTGTTTTT	CATSELTGGHRGAVF
TRBD1	NA	TRBV5-1	TRBJ1-5	TGCGCCAGCAGCCCGGGACAGGGATATCAGCCCCAGCATTTT	CASSPGQGYQPQHF
TRBD1	NA	TRBV2	TRBJ2-2	TGTGCCAGCAGCCTGACAGGGACGAACACCGGGGAGCTGTTTTTT	CASSLTGTNTGELFF
NA	NA	TRBV5-1	TRBJ1-1	TGCGCCAGCAGCGAATCACGGGGCGCAGCTTTCTTT	CASSESRGAAFF
TRBD1	NA	TRBV10-1	TRBJ1-5	TGCGCCAGCAGCTCGGACAGGGATAGGAATCAGCCCCAGCATTTT	CASSSDRDRNQPQHF
NA	NA	TRBV6-5	TRBJ1-1	TGTGCCAGCAGTTACCGGACGGCTACAGAAGCTTTCTTT	CASSYRTATEAFF
NA	NA	TRBV2	TRBJ1-5	TGTGCCAGCAGTGATCGGGGGGCGAGTCAGCCCCAGCATTTT	CASSDRGASQPQHF
NA	NA	TRBV3-1/TRBV3-2	TRBJ2-7	TGTGCCAGCAGCCACGTCCGGAGTAAAACCTCCTACGAGCAGTACTTC	CASSHVRSKTSYEQYF
NA	NA	TRBV10-1	TRBJ2-1	TGCGCCAGCAGTCAAAGTAGGGGGACTGAGCAGTTCTTC	CASSQSRGTEQFF
TRBD2	NA	TRBV9	TRBJ2-3	TGTGCCAGCAGCGTAGGGGGTAGCGGGAGGTCAGTATCCAGGACAGATACGCAGTATTTT	CASSVGGSGRSVSRTDTQYF
NA	NA	TRBV5-6	TRBJ2-3	TGTGCCAGCAGCTTGGGGCCAGGCACAGATACGCAGTATTTT	CASSLGPGTDTQYF
TRBD1	NA	TRBV7-9	TRBJ1-5	TGTGCCAGCAGCAACTACAGGGGAAGCAATCAGCCCCAGCATTTT	CASSNYRGSNQPQHF
TRBD1	NA	TRBV10-3	TRBJ2-7	TGTGCCAACGGACAGGTTTCCTACGAGCAGTACTTC	CANGQVSYEQYF
NA	NA	TRBV5-4	TRBJ1-1	TGTGCCAGCAGCTTGGCTGGTGGATGGACTGAAGCTTTCTTT	CASSLAGGWTEAFF
NA	NA	TRBV9	TRBJ1-3	TGTGCCAGCAGCGTAGAGCCAGGTCCTGGAAACACCATATATTTT	CASSVEPGPGNTIYF
TRBD2	NA	TRBV7-9	TRBJ2-5	TGTGCCAGCAGCCCGGGGCGGACTAGCGGGGAAGAGACCCAGTACTTC	CASSPGRTSGEETQYF
NA	NA	TRBV5-1	TRBJ1-3	TGCGCCAGCAGATCCCTCTCACAGGGTACAAACACCATATATTTT	CASRSLSQGTNTIYF